A single sample gave rise to the 25 T cell receptor beta chains below, sequenced in a study of blood T cell repertoires in COVID-19. Clones were read by immunoSEQ multiplex PCR, and TCRdb kept only the in-frame ones, dropping some. The sample lists fewer than 250,000 clones, roughly 85% occurring once. Sequencing was done on a sample of PBMCs or T cells enriched from blood (not recorded which). The receptors originated from a woman between 45 and 65 years old with acute COVID-19.

This chain joins TRBV5-4 and TRBJ1-4, with a possible D match to TRBD1 (6 bases). Per the germline V gene, CDR1 is SGHNT and CDR2 is YYREEE (reference sequence). The CDR3 length is 16 residues. V was clipped by 0 bases and J by 0 bases, with 9 bases between them. The CDR3 spells CASSLDRTATNEKLFF. DNA of the CDR3: TGTGCCAGCAGCTTGGACAGGACAGCAACTAATGAAAAACTGTTTTTT.

The CDR3 here is CASSDTGTSGYNEQFF. The CDR3 coding sequence is TGCGCCAGCAGTGACACCGGGACTAGCGGGTACAATGAGCAGTTCTTC. The rearrangement uses TRBV10-1 and TRBJ2-1; 12 bases match TRBD2. This CDR3 is built from 16 residues. Unmatched junction bases numbered 4, after V lost 3 bases and J lost 4 bases. Looked up from germline, CDR1 is WNHNN and CDR2 is SYGVQD (reference sequence).

The gene calls are TRBV5-1 and TRBJ2-3; 12 bases line up with TRBD2. Trimming removed 2 bases from V and 2 bases from J; junction bases left unmatched: 21. The CDR3 covers 22 residues. Germline V lookup: CDR1 SGHRS, CDR2 YFSETQ. CDR3 DNA: TGCGCCAGCAGCTTTTGGCGCTCACCCGGACTAGCGGGGAACTTTCTCACAGATACGCAGTATTTT. This gives the protein CASSFWRSPGLAGNFLTDTQYF.

The gene calls are TRBV7-6 and TRBJ2-2, with D possibly TRBD2 on 6 matching bases. Trimming took off 8 bases at V and 0 bases at J, with 16 bases between the two ends. Germline CDR1 and CDR2: SGHVS and FNYEAQ. The CDR3 is 16 amino acids. This CDR3 is CASGARRGANTGELFF. DNA of the CDR3: TGTGCCAGCGGGGCTCGGCGGGGTGCGAACACCGGGGAGCTGTTTTTT.

V is TRBV12-3 or TRBV12-4 and J is TRBJ1-1; D gene uncertain. There are 13 residues in the CDR3. V was pared by 3 bases and J by 6 bases, with 11 bases between. DNA of the CDR3: TGTGCCAGCAGTTTTCCCCATGAGGCTGAAGCTTTCTTT. Translation: CASSFPHEAEAFF.

In its sample, this clone was seen once. This chain uses TRBV10-3 with TRBJ2-5; 9 bases fit TRBD2. Germline V lookup: CDR1 ENHRY, CDR2 SYGVKD. This CDR3 is built from 16 residues. V lost 0 bases, J lost 0 bases, and 2 bases stayed unmatched. CDR3 protein: CAISESERGDQETQYF. The CDR3 nucleotides read TGTGCCATCAGTGAGTCTGAGCGGGGGGACCAAGAGACCCAGTACTTC.

V and J are TRBV5-1 and TRBJ1-2; tentative D call: TRBD1 (5 bases). Between the trimmed V and J ends, which lost 0 bases and 4 bases, there was a span of 10 bases. The CDR3 covers 14 residues. Germline CDR1 reads SGHRS; CDR2 reads YFSETQ. This CDR3 is CASSLGDSVYGYTF. CDR3 nucleotide sequence: TGCGCCAGCAGCTTGGGTGACAGCGTCTATGGCTACACCTTC. Complete variable domain (other parts from reference TRBV5-1 and TRBJ1-2): KAGVTQTPRYLIKTRGQQVTLSCSPISGHRSVSWYQQTPGQGLQFLFEYFSETQRNKGNFPGRFSGRQFSNSRSEMNVSTLELGDSALYLCASSLGDSVYGYTFGSGTRLTVV.

The chain carries TRBV4-2 and TRBJ1-1; D ambiguous. CDR3 length equals 14 residues. Trimming stripped 1 base from V and 3 bases from J, with 9 bases between. Germline V gene sequence: CDR1 LGHNA, CDR2 YNFKEQ. The CDR3 is CASSQGDQDTEAFF. CDR3 sequence (DNA): TGTGCCAGCAGCCAAGGAGATCAGGACACTGAAGCTTTCTTT.

V usage is TRBV7-2 and J usage is TRBJ1-5, with 10 bases fitting TRBD1. The CDR3 contains 15 residues. The germline V gene encodes CDR1 SGHTA and CDR2 FQGNSA. The ends lost 4 bases at V and 4 bases at J; junction bases unmatched: 4. This chain's CDR3 is CASSWDRGTNQPQHF. The CDR3, as DNA: TGTGCCAGCAGCTGGGACAGGGGAACAAATCAGCCCCAGCATTTT.

This chain links TRBV5-1 with TRBJ2-4; 13 bases match TRBD2. The trim removed 6 bases at V and 9 bases at J, leaving 12 bases unmatched. Germline CDR1 is SGHRS and CDR2 is YFSETQ. CDR3 length equals 16 residues. The CDR3 DNA is TGCGCCAGCACCCCGGGACTAGCGGGAATTGGAGGCATTCAGTACTTC. This encodes CASTPGLAGIGGIQYF.

CDR3: CASSFGTSGGAVADTQYF. For the CDR3, the DNA is TGCGCCAGCAGCTTTGGGACTAGCGGGGGGGCCGTCGCAGATACGCAGTATTTT. This chain uses TRBV5-1 with TRBJ2-3; 16 positions agree with TRBD2. CDR1 and CDR2 (germline): SGHRS, YFSETQ. The CDR3 totals 18 residues. V lost 2 bases, J lost 4 bases, and 7 bases stayed unmatched.

The chain couples TRBV6-6 to TRBJ1-5, with D unclear. Trimming took off 5 bases at V and 1 base at J, with 24 bases between the two ends. The germline CDR1 and CDR2 sequences are MNHNY and SVGAGI (reference sequence). This CDR3 region has 19 residues. The CDR3 here is CASSRSGLAWRLSNQPQHF. The CDR3 nucleotides are TGTGCCAGCAGTCGGTCCGGTCTGGCATGGAGATTGAGCAATCAGCCCCAGCATTTT.

The chain employs TRBV2 and TRBJ1-2; D unclear. The V and J ends lost 3 bases and 2 bases respectively, with 10 bases between them. The CDR3 is 14 residues long. Germline-derived CDR1 and CDR2 are SNHLY and FYNNEI. CDR3 amino acids: CASSEAEANYGYTF. The CDR3 region has the DNA TGTGCCAGCAGTGAGGCAGAAGCGAACTATGGCTACACCTTC.

This chain uses TRBV7-8 with TRBJ2-3, with D unresolved. The germline V and J ends were trimmed by 5 bases and 3 bases, with 6 bases remaining between them. Germline lookup yields CDR1 SGHVS and CDR2 FQNEAQ. This CDR3 comprises 12 residues. CDR3: CASSLFTDTQYF. CDR3 DNA sequence: TGTGCCAGCAGCCTATTTACAGATACGCAGTATTTT.

The sample holds a few counts of this clone. The rearrangement links TRBV7-9 to TRBJ2-7; perhaps TRBD1 as D (6 bases). Trimming shortened V by 7 bases and J by 6 bases, and 16 bases separated the two germline ends. The CDR3 runs to 13 residues. In germline, CDR1 is SEHNR, CDR2 FQNEAQ (reference sequence). CDR3 bases: TGTGCCAGCACCCTCCCAGGACAGTTCGAGCAGTACTTC. Translating it yields CASTLPGQFEQYF.

The rearrangement uses TRBV3-1 (or the pseudogene TRBV3-2) and TRBJ2-5; D might be TRBD2 (5 bases). From germline, CDR1 is LGHDT and CDR2 YNNKEL (reference sequence). The V end lost 0 bases, the J end lost 4 bases, and 12 bases lay between the germline ends. CDR3 length: 15 residues. DNA for the CDR3: TGTGCCAGCAGCCAAGATGCGATTCGGGGAGAGACCCAGTACTTC. Translating gives CASSQDAIRGETQYF.

The chain has TRBV24-1 and TRBJ2-1; perhaps TRBD2 as D (6 bases). Looked up from germline, CDR1 is KGHDR and CDR2 is SFDVKD. V was trimmed by 4 bases and J by 13 bases, leaving 16 bases between them. The CDR3 is made up of 13 amino acids. The CDR3 bases are TGTGCCACCAGTGAGCTCCTCGGGGGACGTCAGTTCTTC. Translated, it gives CATSELLGGRQFF.

The chain links TRBV27 to TRBJ2-1; possibly TRBD1 for D (6 bases). V was shortened by 3 bases and J by 9 bases, with 15 bases between the two germline ends. The CDR3 is 14 amino acids. Looked up from germline, CDR1 is MNHEY and CDR2 is SMNVEV (reference sequence). The CDR3 is CASSLGPTGTEQFF. The CDR3 coding sequence is TGTGCCAGCAGTTTGGGGCCTACAGGGACTGAGCAGTTCTTC.

This clone was seen at least ten times. The V gene is TRBV7-9, the J gene TRBJ2-3, with D uncertain. This CDR3 has 13 residues. The V end was cut by 5 bases, the J end by 5 bases, with 11 bases between. The germline gives CDR1 SEHNR, CDR2 FQNEAQ (reference sequence). The CDR3: CASSPLPRDTQYF. The CDR3 DNA is TGTGCCAGCAGCCCTCTCCCGAGAGATACGCAGTATTTT.

The chain joins TRBV6-5 to TRBJ1-1; D perhaps matches TRBD1 (5 bases). Trimming stripped 2 bases from V and 1 base from J, with 11 bases between. This CDR3 is 15 amino acids long. Germline loops: CDR1 MNHEY, CDR2 SVGAGI. The CDR3 sequence: CASSYVFTGNTEAFF. In DNA form, the CDR3 reads TGTGCCAGCAGTTACGTATTCACAGGGAACACTGAAGCTTTCTTT.

The chain joins TRBV25-1 to TRBJ1-2, with 8 bases identical to TRBD1. Per the germline V gene, CDR1 is MGHDK and CDR2 is SYGVNS. The length of the CDR3 is 15 residues. V dropped 3 bases and J dropped 3; count of bases not matched to a gene: 6. CDR3 in DNA: TGTGCCAGCAGTGATGGACAGGGCAAGGACTATGGCTACACCTTC. This encodes CASSDGQGKDYGYTF.

This chain links TRBV7-8 with TRBJ1-2, with TRBD1 as a possible D gene (6 bases). The germline gives CDR1 SGHVS, CDR2 FQNEAQ. V was clipped by 7 bases and J by 0 bases, with 9 bases between them. The CDR3 sequence is 13 residues long. The CDR3 DNA reads TGTGCCAGCACGGACAGTCCTAACTATGGCTACACCTTC. Protein product: CASTDSPNYGYTF.

The gene calls are TRBV6-5 and TRBJ2-6; D not certain. The CDR3 has 15 residues. Germline CDR1 MNHEY, CDR2 SVGAGI. V lost 5 bases, J lost 0 bases, and 8 bases lay in between. The CDR3 DNA reads as TGTGCCAGCAGTCCTTGGGCCTCTGGGGCCAACGTCCTGACTTTC. Translating it yields CASSPWASGANVLTF.

This rearrangement joins TRBV3-1 (or the pseudogene TRBV3-2) to TRBJ1-5; tentatively, D is TRBD1 (6 bases). CDR3 length equals 16 residues. Trimming removed 5 bases at V and 0 bases at J, with 14 bases between. Germline V gene data show CDR1 as LGHDT and CDR2 as YNNKEL (reference sequence). The CDR3: CASSSTGVYSNQPQHF. The CDR3 coding sequence is TGTGCCAGCAGCTCGACAGGAGTCTATAGCAATCAGCCCCAGCATTTT.

This sequence joins TRBV5-1 and TRBJ2-5; D gene uncertain. V lost 1 base, J lost 3 bases, and 7 bases lay in between. Germline lookup yields CDR1 SGHRS and CDR2 YFSETQ. This CDR3 contains 13 residues. CDR3 nucleotide sequence: TGCGCCAGCAGCTTGACAGTTGAAGAGACCCAGTACTTC. It codes for CASSLTVEETQYF.